This is a list of T cell receptor beta chains from one sample in a study of identifying expanded T cells in peripheral blood. Libraries were prepared by immunoSEQ multiplex PCR; TCRdb keeps only in-frame clonotypes and omits some of them. The profile shows more than 65,000 clones, approximately 91% of them singletons. Sequencing used blood. The receptors come from a person aged 18 to 75 in good health. CDR3s include the opening cysteine and the closing phenylalanine or tryptophan. D genes are given only for firm matches. Rows give clone size only sometimes, using once, few, many, or a class for an expanded clone.

.	TRBJ2-7	TRBV6-5	.	TGTGCCAGCAGTTACTCCGTCTGGGGGCCCTCCTACGAGCAGTACTTC	CASSYSVWGPSYEQYF
.	TRBJ2-7	TRBV7-2	TRBD2	TGTGCCAGCAGCCTCCTAGCGGGAGTTGTGTATGGCGAGCAGTACTTC	CASSLLAGVVYGEQYF
.	TRBJ2-7	TRBV5-1	TRBD2	TGCGCCAATGAGCGGGGCTACCCCTTTTACGAGCAGTACTTC	CANERGYPFYEQYF
.	TRBJ2-3	TRBV5-1	TRBD1	TGCGCCAGCAGCCCGTTAGGACAGGGCCCCACAGATACGCAGTATTTT	CASSPLGQGPTDTQYF
.	TRBJ2-7	TRBV18	TRBD1	TGTGCCAGCTCAGAGACAGGGAGCTACGAGCAGTACTTC	CASSETGSYEQYF
.	TRBJ2-3	TRBV7-2	TRBD2	TGTGCCAGCAGCTTAGGCGGGGGGCCGGGTGATACGCAGTATTTT	CASSLGGGPGDTQYF
.	TRBJ2-3	TRBV30	.	TGTGCCTGGACGGGGGTAGATCGGACGCAGTATTTT	CAWTGVDRTQYF
.	TRBJ1-5	TRBV7-2	.	TGTGCCAGCAGCGTCGCCGGAATTAGCAATCAGCCCCAGCATTTT	CASSVAGISNQPQHF
.	TRBJ2-5	TRBV29-1	.	TGCAGCGTTGACTTTGGTTTTGAGCTGGAGACCCAGTACTTC	CSVDFGFELETQYF
once	TRBJ1-3	TRBV7-8	.	TGTGCCAGCAGCTTAGACATAGGGTTTACTGGAAACACCATATATTTT	CASSLDIGFTGNTIYF
.	TRBJ1-2	TRBV25-1	.	TGTGCCAGCAGTGTAGAACAGTTCTATGGCTACACCTTC	CASSVEQFYGYTF
.	TRBJ2-5	TRBV14	.	TGTGCCAGCAGCCACGGCGAGACCCAGTACTTC	CASSHGETQYF
.	TRBJ1-2	TRBV18	.	TGTGCCAGCTCACAGAGTTCGGACGACTATGGCTACACCTTC	CASSQSSDDYGYTF
once	TRBJ1-2	TRBV11-2	.	TGTGCCAGCAGCTTATTGAAGGGATCCGATGGCTACACCTTC	CASSLLKGSDGYTF
once	TRBJ2-3	TRBV5-6	TRBD2	TGTGCCAGCAGCCCCGGACTAGCGGTCACAGATACGCAGTATTTT	CASSPGLAVTDTQYF
.	TRBJ2-7	TRBV21-1	.	TGTGCCAGCTGTAAAACGACCCCGGAATGGCGGGAGGATGAGTACGAGCAGTACTTC	CASCKTTPEWREDEYEQYF
.	TRBJ2-7	TRBV6-7	TRBD1	TGTGCCAGCAGCCACCCCCCGACAGGGGGCAACCACGAGCAGTACTTC	CASSHPPTGGNHEQYF
.	TRBJ1-1	TRBV7-2	TRBD1	TGTGCCAGCAGCTGGGGACAGGGGAAGACTGAAGCTTTCTTT	CASSWGQGKTEAFF
.	TRBJ1-5	TRBV7-9	TRBD1	TGTGCCAGCAGCTTGGACAGGGGACCCTATAGCAATCAGCCCCAGCATTTT	CASSLDRGPYSNQPQHF
.	TRBJ2-1	TRBV4-1	TRBD2	TGCGCCAGCAGCCACCCATCGGGCCCCGGGGGGTCCAATGAGCAGTTCTTC	CASSHPSGPGGSNEQFF
.	TRBJ2-5	TRBV6-5	TRBD2	TGTGCCAGCAGACGAAAGGGACTAGCGGAAGAGACCCAGTACTTC	CASRRKGLAEETQYF
.	TRBJ1-2	TRBV9	TRBD1	TGTGCCAGCAGCGTAGCTACGTCGGGACAGGGGAACTATGGCTACACCTTC	CASSVATSGQGNYGYTF
.	TRBJ2-1	TRBV30	.	TGTGCCTGGAACCTCCTAGGGGACAATGAGCAGTTCTTC	CAWNLLGDNEQFF
.	TRBJ2-3	TRBV6-1	.	TGTGCCACAACGCGACTCGCCACAGATACGCAGTATTTT	CATTRLATDTQYF
.	TRBJ2-2	TRBV5-6	TRBD1	TGTGCCAGCAGCTTCCCAGGGGGCACCGGGGAGCTGTTTTTT	CASSFPGGTGELFF
.	TRBJ2-7	TRBV4-2	TRBD2	TGTGCCAGCAGCCAAGACCGGGAGGGCCCCTACGAGCAGTACTTC	CASSQDREGPYEQYF
.	TRBJ2-7	TRBV6-6	.	TGTGCCAGCAGTTGGACACAGGGCTACGAGCAGTACTTC	CASSWTQGYEQYF
.	TRBJ1-1	TRBV19	.	TGTGCCAGTAGTATTGGGGGGACGTTGAACACTGAAGCTTTCTTT	CASSIGGTLNTEAFF